These T cell receptor beta chains were read from a single sample in a study of T cell responses to AZD1222 COVID-19 vaccine. TCRdb's table, derived via immunoSEQ multiplex PCR, lists solely in-frame clones and lacks some. The sample carries about 130,000 clones, around 83% recorded once. This specimen consisted of peripheral blood, obtained 28 days after the second AZD1222 dose. These receptors were taken from an adult who received the AZD1222 COVID-19 vaccine. CDR3s leave out the opening cysteine and the closing phenylalanine or tryptophan. Fields, in order: V gene, J gene, clone size, CDR3 protein. Clone size, where shown, is once, few, many, or a class for clones that have expanded.

V: TRBV30; J: TRBJ1-2; size: once; CDR3: AWKLRGPYGYT
V: TRBV19; J: TRBJ2-7; size: once; CDR3: ASSRGQGASYEQY
V: TRBV7-2; J: TRBJ1-5; size: once; CDR3: ASSSPGQYNQPQH
V: TRBV7-8; J: TRBJ1-5; size: NA; CDR3: ASSKEFAGNQPQH
V: TRBV4-1; J: TRBJ2-7; size: NA; CDR3: ASSQGQQTMSEQY
V: TRBV6-2/TRBV6-3; J: TRBJ1-5; size: NA; CDR3: ASSYADRGPRPQH
V: TRBV29-1; J: TRBJ1-3; size: NA; CDR3: SVNRDSSGNTIY
V: TRBV6-5; J: TRBJ2-7; size: once; CDR3: ASSYETQGSWEQY
V: TRBV6-2/TRBV6-3; J: TRBJ2-5; size: NA; CDR3: ASSYIPGVGQETQY
V: TRBV7-2; J: TRBJ1-6; size: NA; CDR3: ASRLEGSSYNSPLH
V: TRBV11-2; J: TRBJ2-2; size: NA; CDR3: ASSPRSSWDTGELF
V: TRBV24-1; J: TRBJ1-3; size: NA; CDR3: ATSDSAGGSGNTIY
V: TRBV27; J: TRBJ1-5; size: NA; CDR3: ASSLSVLQPQH
V: TRBV5-4; J: TRBJ2-3; size: NA; CDR3: ASSLSSTDTQY
V: TRBV28; J: TRBJ2-7; size: NA; CDR3: ASRGTGPSYEQY
V: TRBV28; J: TRBJ2-3; size: once; CDR3: ASSFRGVPY
V: TRBV18; J: TRBJ2-3; size: NA; CDR3: ASSASGDTQY
V: TRBV19; J: TRBJ2-7; size: NA; CDR3: ASTTRGGAYEQY
V: TRBV5-1; J: TRBJ1-1; size: NA; CDR3: ASSSSGDRLNTEAF